The clone carrying this TCR beta chain occurred once. CDR1 is MNHEY and CDR2 is SMNVEV in the germline V gene (reference sequence). V lost 8 bases and J 1 base, leaving 20 bases between the germline ends. The CDR3 has 16 amino acids. These data are taken from a study of shared clonotypes between healthy human individuals. The naive CD8 population came from CD45RO-negative cells selected for CCR7, without terminally differentiated effector memory CD45RA+ cells. This table comes from immunoSEQ multiplex PCR, and its TCRdb copy is limited to in-frame clones, with some not included. The sample records about 2,100,000 clones, just over 90% being singletons.

Input material: naive CD8+ T cells from PBMCs. This sequence was found in a man younger than 30 in good health. Some clones in this sample may be carry-over from other donors' samples. J is TRBJ2-5 and V is TRBV27, with D tentatively TRBD1 (6 bases). The CDR3 loop is CASAPQGLLLQETQYF. The CDR3, as DNA: TGTGCCAGCGCCCCCCAGGGGCTACTGCTCCAAGAGACCCAGTACTTC.